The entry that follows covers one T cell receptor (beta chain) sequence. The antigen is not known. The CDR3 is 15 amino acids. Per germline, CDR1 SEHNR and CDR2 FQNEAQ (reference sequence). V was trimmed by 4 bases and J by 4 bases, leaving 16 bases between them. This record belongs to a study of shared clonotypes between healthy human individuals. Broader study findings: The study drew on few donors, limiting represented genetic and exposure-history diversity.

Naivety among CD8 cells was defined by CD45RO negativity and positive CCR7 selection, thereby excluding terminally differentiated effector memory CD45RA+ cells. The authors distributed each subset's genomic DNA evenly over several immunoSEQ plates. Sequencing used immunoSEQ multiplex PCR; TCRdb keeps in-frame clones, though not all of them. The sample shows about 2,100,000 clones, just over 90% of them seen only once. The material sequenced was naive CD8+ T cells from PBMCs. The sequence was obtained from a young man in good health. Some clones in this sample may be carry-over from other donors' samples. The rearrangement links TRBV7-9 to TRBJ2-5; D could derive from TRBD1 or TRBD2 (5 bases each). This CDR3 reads CASSWDGTNRETQYF. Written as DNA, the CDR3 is TGTGCCAGCAGCTGGGACGGGACCAATAGAGAGACCCAGTACTTC.